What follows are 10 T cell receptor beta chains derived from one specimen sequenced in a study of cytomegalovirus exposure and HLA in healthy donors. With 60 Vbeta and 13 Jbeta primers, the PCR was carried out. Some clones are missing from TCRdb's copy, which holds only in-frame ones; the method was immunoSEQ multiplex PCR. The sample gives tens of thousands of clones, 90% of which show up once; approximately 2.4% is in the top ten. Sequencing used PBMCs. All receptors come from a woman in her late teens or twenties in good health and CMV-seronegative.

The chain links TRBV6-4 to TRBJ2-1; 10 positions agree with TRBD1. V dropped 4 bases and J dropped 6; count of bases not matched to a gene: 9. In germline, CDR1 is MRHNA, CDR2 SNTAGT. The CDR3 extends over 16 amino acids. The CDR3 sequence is CASSALPGQGRNEQFF. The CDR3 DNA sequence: TGTGCCAGCAGTGCACTACCGGGACAGGGGCGCAATGAGCAGTTCTTC.

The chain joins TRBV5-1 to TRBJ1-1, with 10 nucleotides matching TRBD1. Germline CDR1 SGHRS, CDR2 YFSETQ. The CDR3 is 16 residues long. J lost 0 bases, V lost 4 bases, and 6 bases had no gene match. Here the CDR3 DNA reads TGCGCCAGCAGCCGAGGACAGGGGGAAATGAACACTGAAGCTTTCTTT. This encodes CASSRGQGEMNTEAFF.

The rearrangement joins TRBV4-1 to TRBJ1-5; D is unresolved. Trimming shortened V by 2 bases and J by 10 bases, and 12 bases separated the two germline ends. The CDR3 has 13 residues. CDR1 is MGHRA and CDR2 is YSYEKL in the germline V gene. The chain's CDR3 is CASSQIPGLPQHF. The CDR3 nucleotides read TGCGCCAGCAGCCAAATTCCAGGCCTACCCCAGCATTTT.

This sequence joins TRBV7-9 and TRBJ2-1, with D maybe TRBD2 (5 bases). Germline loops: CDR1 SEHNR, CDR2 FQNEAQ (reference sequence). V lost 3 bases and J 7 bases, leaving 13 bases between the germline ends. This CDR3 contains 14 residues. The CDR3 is CASSFLGELNEQFF. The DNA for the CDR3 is TGTGCCAGCAGCTTTCTCGGGGAGTTAAATGAGCAGTTCTTC.

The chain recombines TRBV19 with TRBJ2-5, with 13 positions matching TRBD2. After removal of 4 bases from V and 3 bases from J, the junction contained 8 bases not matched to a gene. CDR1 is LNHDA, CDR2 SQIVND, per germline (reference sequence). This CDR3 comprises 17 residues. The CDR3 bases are TGTGCCAGTAGTAGCGGACTAGCGGGAGTCTGGGAAGAGACCCAGTACTTC. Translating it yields CASSSGLAGVWEETQYF.

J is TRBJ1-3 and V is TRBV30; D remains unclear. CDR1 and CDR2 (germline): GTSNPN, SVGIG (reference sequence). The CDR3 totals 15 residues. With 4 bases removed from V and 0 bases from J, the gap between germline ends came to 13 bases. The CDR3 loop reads CAWNRLAFSGNTIYF. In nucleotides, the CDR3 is TGTGCCTGGAACCGACTGGCGTTCTCTGGAAACACCATATATTTT.

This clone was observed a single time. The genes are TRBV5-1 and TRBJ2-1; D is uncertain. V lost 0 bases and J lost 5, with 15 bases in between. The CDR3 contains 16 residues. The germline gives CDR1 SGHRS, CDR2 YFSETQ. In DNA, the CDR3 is TGCGCCAGCAGCTTGGTGGTCGACTTCGTCAACAATGAGCAGTTCTTC. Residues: CASSLVVDFVNNEQFF.

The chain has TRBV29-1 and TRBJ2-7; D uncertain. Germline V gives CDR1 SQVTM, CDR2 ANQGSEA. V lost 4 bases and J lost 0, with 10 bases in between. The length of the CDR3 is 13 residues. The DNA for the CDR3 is TGCAGCGTTGTGGTCGCAGGCTCCTACGAGCAGTACTTC. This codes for CSVVVAGSYEQYF.

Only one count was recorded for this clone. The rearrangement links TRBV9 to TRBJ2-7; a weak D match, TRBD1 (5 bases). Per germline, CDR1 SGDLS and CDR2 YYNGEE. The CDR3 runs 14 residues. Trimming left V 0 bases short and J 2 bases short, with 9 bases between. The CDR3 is CASSVGDRAYEQYF. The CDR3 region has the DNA TGTGCCAGCAGCGTAGGAGACAGAGCCTACGAGCAGTACTTC. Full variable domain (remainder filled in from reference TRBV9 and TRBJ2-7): DSGVTQTPKHLITATGQRVTLRCSPRSGDLSVYWYQQSLDQGLQFLIQYYNGEERAKGNILERFSAQQFPDLHSELNLSSLELGDSALYFCASSVGDRAYEQYFGPGTRLTVT.

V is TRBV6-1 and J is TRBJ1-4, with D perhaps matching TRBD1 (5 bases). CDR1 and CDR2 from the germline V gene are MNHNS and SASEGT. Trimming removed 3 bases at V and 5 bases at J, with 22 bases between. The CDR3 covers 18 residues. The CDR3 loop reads CASSDPREMGVLNEKLFF. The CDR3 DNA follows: TGTGCCAGCAGTGACCCTCGGGAGATGGGGGTCTTAAATGAAAAACTGTTTTTT.